This record looks at one TCR beta chain sequence and its context. What it binds is unknown. CDR1 SNHLY and CDR2 FYNNEI come from the germline V gene. Trimming shortened V by 5 bases and J by 5 bases, and 10 bases separated the two germline ends. The CDR3 extends over 12 amino acids. PCR primers comprised 60 Vbeta and 13 Jbeta primers. Sequencing was performed with immunoSEQ multiplex PCR; in TCRdb, only in-frame clones are kept and a portion is missing. The sample has 150,000 to 200,000 clones, about 76% seen once. This entry belongs to a study of cytomegalovirus exposure and HLA in healthy donors. Study conclusions and caveats: Sequencing likely produced, as an artifact, a cluster of highly shared sequence variants. In a later analysis, 16,951 TCR beta sequences were associated with HLA alleles at 0.05 false discovery rate.

The chain has TRBV2 and TRBJ2-7; the D is unclear. What was sequenced was PBMCs. This clonotype originated in a male donor in good health and CMV-seropositive. The chain's CDR3 is CASSSRIDEQYF. In nucleotides, the CDR3 is TGTGCCAGCAGTTCTAGGATCGACGAGCAGTACTTC. The whole variable domain, filled in from reference TRBV2 and TRBJ2-7, reads EPEVTQTPSHQVTQMGQEVILRCVPISNHLYFYWYRQILGQKVEFLVSFYNNEISEKSEIFDDQFSVERPDGSNFTLKIRSTKLEDSAMYFCASSSRIDEQYFGPGTRLTVT.